This T cell receptor (beta chain) was recorded in a study of blood T cell repertoires in COVID-19. The overall study: COVID-19 samples, acute and convalescent, were from the United States, Italy and Spain. Sources were T cells, B-cell-depleted T cells, or PBMCs; the material itself was cDNA or gDNA.

The sample holds one count of this clone. Seattle patient enrollment occurred during active infection, with longitudinal follow-up thereafter. Germline CDR1 is MNHNS and CDR2 is SASEGT. CDR3 length: 15 amino acids. Trimming left V 3 bases short and J 2 bases short, with 11 bases between. Original data processing: Nucleated cell counts were estimated from reference gene primer amplification. Only in-frame clones appear in the TCRdb table, and some are missing; sequencing was by immunoSEQ multiplex PCR. V, J and clone size were drawn from that table, and D and trimming were deduced from the DNA. The profile shows nearly 350,000 clones, more than 75% of them singletons.

This clonotype originated in a woman aged 45-65 years with COVID-19, enrolled during active disease. V and J are TRBV6-1 and TRBJ2-1; D perhaps matches TRBD1 (5 bases). The sequencing input was peripheral blood. DNA for the CDR3: TGTGCCAGCAGTGAGGGTCAGGGCCCCTACAATGAGCAGTTCTTC. Translated: CASSEGQGPYNEQFF.